Sequencing of this T cell receptor (beta chain) was carried out in a study of human T cells and chemical hapten exposure. Time point specified: healthy volunteer bleed at 6 weeks. Before extraction, the whole blood was not fractionated, and total RNA was taken from it. In the library, unique molecular identifiers were attached to individual cDNA molecules. How the authors handled the data: A per-sample median of roughly 91,000 TCRs was observed, with a range of about 23,224 to 700,000. Using its own MiXCR run on the RACE reads, TCRdb lists one record per CDR3 protein. The V and J calls, along with clone size, are taken from TCRdb and not from the paper's own processing. Of 65,000 or so distinct CDR3 sequences in the sample, approximately 6.1% are singletons; the top ten hold 3.4%. The V end lost 1 base, the J end lost 8 bases, and 17 bases lay between the germline ends. Germline lookup yields CDR1 DFQATT and CDR2 SNEGSKA (reference sequence). The CDR3 loop spans 15 amino acids.

This clonotype was seen at least ten times. Sequenced sample: whole blood. The V and J genes are TRBV20-1 and TRBJ1-4; the D gene is possibly TRBD1 (5 bases). The clonotype comes from a female donor in good health. Some clones in this sample may be carry-over from other donors' samples. In DNA, the CDR3 is TGCAGTGCTAGAGGGGGGACTTTAGATCGGGAAAAACTGTTTTTT. This translates into CSARGGTLDREKLFF.